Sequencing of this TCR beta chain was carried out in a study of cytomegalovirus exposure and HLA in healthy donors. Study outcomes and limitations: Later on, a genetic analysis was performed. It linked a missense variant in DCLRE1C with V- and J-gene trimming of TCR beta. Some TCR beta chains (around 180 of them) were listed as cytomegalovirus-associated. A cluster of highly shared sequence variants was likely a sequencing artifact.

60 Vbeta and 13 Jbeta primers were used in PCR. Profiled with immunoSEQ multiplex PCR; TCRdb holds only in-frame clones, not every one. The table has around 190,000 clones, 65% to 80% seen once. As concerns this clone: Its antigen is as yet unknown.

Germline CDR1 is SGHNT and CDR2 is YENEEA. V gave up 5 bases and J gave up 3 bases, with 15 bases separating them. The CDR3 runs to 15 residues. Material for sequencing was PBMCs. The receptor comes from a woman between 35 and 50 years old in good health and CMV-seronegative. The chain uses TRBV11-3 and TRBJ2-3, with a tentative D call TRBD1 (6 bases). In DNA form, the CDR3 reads TGTGCCAGCAGCCAAGGACAGCGATGGACAGATACGCAGTATTTT. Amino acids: CASSQGQRWTDTQYF.